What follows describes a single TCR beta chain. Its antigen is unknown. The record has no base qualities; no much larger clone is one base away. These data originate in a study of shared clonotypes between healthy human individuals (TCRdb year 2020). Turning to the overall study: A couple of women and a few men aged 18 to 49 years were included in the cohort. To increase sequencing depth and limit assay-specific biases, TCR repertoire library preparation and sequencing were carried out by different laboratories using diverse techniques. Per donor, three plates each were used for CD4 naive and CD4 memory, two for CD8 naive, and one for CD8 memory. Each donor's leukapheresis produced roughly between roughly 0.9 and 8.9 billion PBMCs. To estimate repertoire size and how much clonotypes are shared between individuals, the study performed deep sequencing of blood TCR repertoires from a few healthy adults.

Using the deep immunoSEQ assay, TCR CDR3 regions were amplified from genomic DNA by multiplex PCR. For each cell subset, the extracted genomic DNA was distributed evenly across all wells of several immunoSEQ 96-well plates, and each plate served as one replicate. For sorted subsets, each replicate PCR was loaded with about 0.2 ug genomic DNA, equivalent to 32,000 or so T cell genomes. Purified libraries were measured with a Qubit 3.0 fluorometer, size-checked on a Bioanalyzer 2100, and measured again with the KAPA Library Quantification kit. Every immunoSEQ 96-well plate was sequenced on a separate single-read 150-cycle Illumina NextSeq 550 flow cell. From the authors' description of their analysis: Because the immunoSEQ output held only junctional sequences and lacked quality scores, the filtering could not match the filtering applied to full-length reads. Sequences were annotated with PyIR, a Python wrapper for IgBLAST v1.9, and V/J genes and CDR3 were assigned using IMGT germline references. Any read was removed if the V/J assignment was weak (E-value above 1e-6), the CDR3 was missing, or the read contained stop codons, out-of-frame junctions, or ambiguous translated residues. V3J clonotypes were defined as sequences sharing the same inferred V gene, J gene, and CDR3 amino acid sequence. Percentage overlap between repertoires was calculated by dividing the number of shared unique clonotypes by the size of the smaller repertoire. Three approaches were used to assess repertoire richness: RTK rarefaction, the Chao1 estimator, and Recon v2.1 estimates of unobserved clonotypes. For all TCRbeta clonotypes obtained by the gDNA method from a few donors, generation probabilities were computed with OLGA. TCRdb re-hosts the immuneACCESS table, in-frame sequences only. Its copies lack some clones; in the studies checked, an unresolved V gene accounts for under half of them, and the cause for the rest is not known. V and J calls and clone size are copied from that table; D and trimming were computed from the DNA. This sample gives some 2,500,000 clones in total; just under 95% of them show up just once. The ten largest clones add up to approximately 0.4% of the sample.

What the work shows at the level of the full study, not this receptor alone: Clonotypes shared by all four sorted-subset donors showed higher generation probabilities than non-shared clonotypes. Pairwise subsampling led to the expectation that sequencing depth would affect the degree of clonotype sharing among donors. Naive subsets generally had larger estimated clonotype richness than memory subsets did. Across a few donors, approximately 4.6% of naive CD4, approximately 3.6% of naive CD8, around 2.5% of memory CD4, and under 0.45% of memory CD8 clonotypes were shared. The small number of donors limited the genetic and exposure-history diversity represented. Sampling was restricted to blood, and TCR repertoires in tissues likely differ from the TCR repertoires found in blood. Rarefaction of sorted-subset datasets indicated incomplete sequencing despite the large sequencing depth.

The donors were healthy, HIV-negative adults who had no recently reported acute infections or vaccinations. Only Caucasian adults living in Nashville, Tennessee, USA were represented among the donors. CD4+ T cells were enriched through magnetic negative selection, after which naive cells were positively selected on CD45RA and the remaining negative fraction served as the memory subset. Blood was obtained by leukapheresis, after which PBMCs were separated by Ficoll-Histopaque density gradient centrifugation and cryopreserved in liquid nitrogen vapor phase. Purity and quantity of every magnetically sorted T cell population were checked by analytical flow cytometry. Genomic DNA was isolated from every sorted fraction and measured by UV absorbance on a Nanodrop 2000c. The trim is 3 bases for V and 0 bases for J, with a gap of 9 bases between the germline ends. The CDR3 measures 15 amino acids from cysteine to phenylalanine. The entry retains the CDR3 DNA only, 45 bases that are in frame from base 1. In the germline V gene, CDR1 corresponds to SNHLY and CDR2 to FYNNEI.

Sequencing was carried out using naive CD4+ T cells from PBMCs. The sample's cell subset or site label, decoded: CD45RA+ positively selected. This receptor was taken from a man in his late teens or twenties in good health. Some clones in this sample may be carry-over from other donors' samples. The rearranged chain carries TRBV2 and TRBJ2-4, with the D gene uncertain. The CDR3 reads CASSDLTLAKNIQYF. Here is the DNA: TGTGCCAGCAGTGACCTTACCCTAGCCAAAAACATTCAGTACTTC.